A selection of T cell receptor beta chains follows, all from one sample in a study of CD8+ T cells in alopecia areata. The table came from immunoSEQ multiplex PCR; TCRdb's copy has only in-frame clones and leaves some out. The table lists approximately 150,000 clones, around 59% of them singletons. This specimen consisted of CD4+ T cells sorted from blood, obtained at week 24, from a patient treated with tofacitinib. Receptor source: a human donor with alopecia areata. Both conserved end residues are part of each CDR3. The order of the fields is V gene, clone size, D gene, J gene, CDR3 DNA, CDR3 protein. The D gene is left open where the match is weak. The size field is filled for only some rows; it gives once, few, many or a size class.

>TRBV30|NA|NA|TRBJ2-7
TGTGCCTGGAGTGTATCGAGTGGGGGACCCACCCGGGAGCAGTACTTC
CAWSVSSGGPTREQYF
>TRBV29-1|once|NA|TRBJ1-1
TGCAGCGGGGCAGGGGTTGATACTGAAGCTTTCTTT
CSGAGVDTEAFF
>TRBV15|few|NA|TRBJ1-1
TGTGCCACCAGCAGAGATGGAAAGGGATCTAACACTGAAGCTTTCTTT
CATSRDGKGSNTEAFF
>TRBV30|NA|TRBD2|TRBJ2-1
TGTGCCTGGAGTACGGGGGGGCCCGATGAGCAGTTCTTC
CAWSTGGPDEQFF
>TRBV6-6|NA|NA|TRBJ1-2
TGTGCCAGCAGTAACAGACTTGGGAGTTCGGGCTATGGCTACACCTTC
CASSNRLGSSGYGYTF
>TRBV5-1|NA|NA|TRBJ2-3
TGCGCCAGCAGCTTGGATTCCGGGGTAAATACGCAGTATTTT
CASSLDSGVNTQYF
>TRBV6-5|few|NA|TRBJ1-2
TGTGCCAGCGGACGTATGCTAGGTTATGGCTACACCTTC
CASGRMLGYGYTF
>TRBV5-1|NA|NA|TRBJ1-1
TGCGCCAGCAGGCATAATTCAGGGACCGGTGAAGCTTTCTTT
CASRHNSGTGEAFF
>TRBV11-2|NA|TRBD2|TRBJ2-5
TGTGCCAGCAGCCAGGGACTAGCGGGGCAAGAGACCCAGTACTTC
CASSQGLAGQETQYF
>TRBV5-1|NA|NA|TRBJ1-6
TGCGCCAGCAGGATATCGTGGCGGGGAACGTATTCACCCCTCCACTTT
CASRISWRGTYSPLHF
>TRBV4-1|NA|TRBD1|TRBJ2-3
TGCGCCAGCAGCCAAGAGGCGACAGGGGGCGCGAGGGATACGCAGTATTTT
CASSQEATGGARDTQYF
>TRBV5-1|NA|TRBD2|TRBJ2-5
TGCGCCAGCAGACTTATAGCGGGGGAACAAGAGACCCAGTACTTC
CASRLIAGEQETQYF
>TRBV15|NA|NA|TRBJ2-7
TGTGCCACCAGCGTAGGACAGTTGACCTACGAGCAGTACTTC
CATSVGQLTYEQYF
>TRBV29-1|NA|NA|TRBJ1-1
TGCAGCGTGGGACGTCCTACTGAAGCTTTCTTT
CSVGRPTEAFF
>TRBV27|NA|NA|TRBJ2-2
TGTGCCAGCAGTTTAATAGGCAGGGATCGGACCGGGGAGCTGTTTTTT
CASSLIGRDRTGELFF
>TRBV19|few|TRBD1|TRBJ2-7
TGTGCCAGTAGTCCTCCGGGACAGATCTACGAGCAGTACTTC
CASSPPGQIYEQYF
>TRBV29-1|NA|TRBD2|TRBJ2-5
TGCAGCGTGCGGGGGGGGTGGGAGACCCAGTACTTC
CSVRGGWETQYF
>TRBV6-5|NA|NA|TRBJ1-5
TGTGCCAGCAGTTACTCCAACCAGGGTAGTAATCAGCCCCAGCATTTT
CASSYSNQGSNQPQHF
>TRBV2|NA|NA|TRBJ1-6
TGTGCCAGCAGTGAACGGTCTTCAAGAGGCGGAAATTCACCCCTCCACTTT
CASSERSSRGGNSPLHF
>TRBV5-4|NA|TRBD1|TRBJ2-7
TGTGCCAGCACCCGACCGAACAGGGGTTGGGTGCACGAGCAGTACTTC
CASTRPNRGWVHEQYF
>TRBV7-2|once|NA|TRBJ1-1
TGTGCCAGCAGCTTAGGAATCGGGAACACTGAAGCTTTCTTT
CASSLGIGNTEAFF
>TRBV30|NA|TRBD2|TRBJ2-2
TGTGCCTGGAGTCAAAAGGAGGGGCGAGCGGGGTTCACCGGGGAGCTGTTTTTT
CAWSQKEGRAGFTGELFF
>TRBV6-5|NA|NA|TRBJ1-5
TGTGCCAGCAGTCCCACACAGACAGGCCGGGGGGCCCAGCATTTT
CASSPTQTGRGAQHF